The present TCR beta chain was sequenced within a study of cytomegalovirus exposure and HLA in healthy donors. General observations from the study: One variant, a missense change in DCLRE1C, was linked in a later analysis to TCR beta V- and J-gene trimming. According to the study, roughly 160 TCR beta chains were cytomegalovirus-associated. Indistinguishable V segments, including TRBV6-2 and TRBV6-3, were excluded.

CDR3 length: 14 residues. The germline CDR1 and CDR2 sequences are SGHDN and FVKESK. Trimming at V came to 1 base and at J to 6 bases, leaving 5 bases not matched to a gene. About this clone itself: Its antigen is currently unknown.

PCR used 60 Vbeta primers and 13 Jbeta primers. The method was immunoSEQ multiplex PCR; TCRdb's version includes in-frame clones alone and lacks a portion of them. The table includes about 75,000 clones, roughly 82% detected once. This TCR was recovered from a man aged 65-85 years in good health and CMV-seropositive. The V and J genes are TRBV14 and TRBJ2-7; 8 bases match TRBD1. Material for sequencing was PBMCs. CDR3 nucleotides: TGTGCCAGCAGCCAAGGAATCAGGGGGCGCGAGCAGTACTTC. As protein: CASSQGIRGREQYF.